This TCR beta chain derives from a study of cytomegalovirus exposure and HLA in healthy donors. Overall study findings and caveats: One cluster of highly shared sequence variants probably arose as a sequencing artifact. Common viral pathogens (according to a later analysis) appeared linked to several of the most significant clusters. In a later analysis, HLA-associated TCR beta chains were more clonally expanded than equally common others.

PCR primers comprised 60 Vbeta and 13 Jbeta primers. The data were produced by immunoSEQ multiplex PCR, yet TCRdb's version contains in-frame clones alone and is incomplete. Of around 150,000 clones detected, roughly four fifths appear once; the ten largest clones hold around 2%. Comment on this clone: Its matching antigen is unknown.

Germline V gene lookup returns CDR1 SNHLY and CDR2 FYNNEI. This CDR3 contains 14 residues. The V gene end was trimmed by 7 bases and the J gene end by 5 bases; junction bases not matched to a gene: 7. This chain links TRBV2 with TRBJ2-7, with 11 positions matching TRBD2. Sequencing was performed on PBMCs. This TCR derives from a man between 25 and 39 years old in good health and CMV-seronegative. CDR3 amino acids: CASTFLAGGNEQYF. The CDR3 DNA reads TGTGCCAGCACCTTCCTAGCGGGAGGAAACGAGCAGTACTTC.